This T cell receptor (beta chain) was retrieved from a study of shared clonotypes between healthy human individuals. Overall study context: Used for every donor were three CD4 naive, three CD4 memory, two CD8 naive and one CD8 memory plate.

About this clone: The antigen is unknown.

Findings of the study overall: Richness estimates generally favored naive over memory subsets. Generation probabilities of non-shared clonotypes were lower (relative to those shared by all four donors).

CDR1 is SQVTM, CDR2 ANQGSEA, per germline. The J segment lost 4 bases and the V segment lost 7 bases, leaving 5 bases of the junction unmatched. This CDR3 contains 13 residues. Sequencing was performed with immunoSEQ multiplex PCR; in TCRdb, only in-frame clones are kept and a portion is missing. The sample lists roughly 640,000 clones; around two thirds were seen once. Sequenced material: memory CD4+ T cells sorted from blood. Subset indicated: CD45RA-negative fraction. The clonotype originates from a woman aged 25 to 45 in good health. This rearrangement joins TRBV29-1 to TRBJ2-1, with 9 bases fitting TRBD2. Here the CDR3 DNA reads TGCAGCGCGACTAGCGGCGGGTACAATGAGCAGTTCTTC. It encodes CSATSGGYNEQFF.